These 20 T cell receptor beta chains share one sample of origin, sequenced in a study of molecular identifiers for immune sequencing clone quantification. Using its own MiXCR run on the PCR reads, TCRdb lists one record per CDR3 protein. The sample carries tens of thousands of distinct CDR3 sequences, about a third recorded once. Input material: naive CD8+ T cells from blood, with Jurkat cell RNA spiked in. Subset indicated: FACS-sorted CD8+CD4-CCR7+CD45RA+ naive T cells. These receptors originate from a human donor in good health. Some libraries in this study had Jurkat cell RNA spiked in.

This clonotype was counted only a few times. The V call is TRBV7-9, the J call TRBJ2-2; 7 positions match TRBD2. Trimming cost V 4 bases and J 4 bases; bases outside gene matches: 12. Germline assignment: CDR1 SEHNR and CDR2 FQNEAQ (reference sequence). This CDR3 region has 17 residues. The CDR3 reads CASSSTTQGGVTGELFF. Here the CDR3 DNA reads TGTGCCAGCAGCTCAACGACCCAGGGAGGGGTCACCGGGGAGCTGTTTTTT.

Remarks on this clonotype: A much larger clone differs from this one at a single base, so this may be a read error. As the CDR3 is not closed by the conserved phenylalanine or tryptophan, this likely results from a read error. J is TRBJ2-1 and V is TRBV6-6; no clear D. Trimming stripped 6 bases from V and 10 bases from J, with 13 bases between. The CDR3 has 12 residues. CDR1 and CDR2 (germline): MNHNY, SVGAGI (reference sequence). CDR3 in amino acids: CASSPGPVEQFI. CDR3 DNA: TGTGCCAGCAGCCCTGGCCCTGTAGAGCAGTTCATC.

This clonotype was detected a few times. The J gene is TRBJ1-1, the V gene TRBV4-2; unclear D gene. In germline, CDR1 is LGHNA, CDR2 YNFKEQ. The CDR3 is 14 residues long. The V and J ends lost 4 bases and 0 bases respectively, with 9 bases between them. The CDR3 DNA follows: TGTGCCAGCAGCCCGGTGCAGGTGAACACTGAAGCTTTCTTT. Translation: CASSPVQVNTEAFF.

In its sample, this clonotype is medium-sized. The chain couples TRBV29-1 to TRBJ2-2, with TRBD1 matching 9 bases. The germline V gene encodes CDR1 SQVTM and CDR2 ANQGSEA. The trim removed 3 bases at V and 3 bases at J, leaving 11 bases unmatched. The CDR3 extends over 17 amino acids. CDR3 sequence: CSVDTGGAVGYTGELFF. CDR3 sequence (DNA): TGCAGCGTTGATACAGGGGGCGCGGTGGGGTACACCGGGGAGCTGTTTTTT.

Details on this clonotype: The junction and the germline gene differ at one end; a read error may be behind it. The chain uses TRBV11-2 and TRBJ2-5, with a tentative D call TRBD2 (5 bases). The CDR3 contains 17 residues. Germline values: CDR1 SGHAT, CDR2 FQNNGV. In nucleotides, the CDR3 is TGTGTCAGCAGCTTAGATCTCACGGGATACTCCCAAGAGACCCAGTACTTC. Translation: CVSSLDLTGYSQETQYF.

The table lists this clonotype with a few counts. The chain couples TRBV27 to TRBJ2-1, with 7 nucleotides matching TRBD1. The CDR3 runs 13 residues. Germline CDR1 MNHEY, CDR2 SMNVEV (reference sequence). The J segment lost 9 bases and the V segment lost 2 bases, leaving 4 bases of the junction unmatched. DNA of the CDR3: TGTGCCAGCAGTTTACTAGGGGGCGGTGAGCAGTTCTTC. As protein: CASSLLGGGEQFF.

A few counts support this clonotype. V and J are TRBV12-3 or TRBV12-4 and TRBJ1-1, with a possible D match to TRBD1 (5 bases). The CDR3 extends over 15 amino acids. The V end lost 6 bases, the J end lost 4 bases, and 18 bases lay between the germline ends. The CDR3 loop reads CASRNFDSQITEAFF. For the CDR3, the DNA is TGTGCCAGCAGAAACTTTGACAGCCAGATCACTGAAGCTTTCTTT.

The sample holds a few counts of this clonotype. Mismatch with germline at one junction end may stem from a read error. The chain joins TRBV4-3 to TRBJ2-5; the D is unclear. The CDR3 loop spans 14 amino acids. Germline V gives CDR1 LGHNA, CDR2 YSLEER. This CDR3 reads CTSSQEGFLETQYF. CDR3 DNA: TGCACCAGCAGCCAAGAAGGGTTTCTGGAGACCCAGTACTTC.

This clonotype was recorded many times. The CDR3, as DNA: TGCAGTTCGACTAGCGGTCACAATGAGCAGTTCTTC. Protein sequence: CSSTSGHNEQFF. J is TRBJ2-1 and V is TRBV20-1; 9 bases fit TRBD2. Germline trimming cut 8 bases from V and 5 bases from J; bases unmatched to any gene: 4. The CDR3 spans 12 residues. Germline V gene sequence: CDR1 DFQATT, CDR2 SNEGSKA (reference sequence).

This clonotype was seen many times. The chain joins TRBV5-6 to TRBJ2-7, with 9 bases that match TRBD1. Germline assignment: CDR1 SGHDT and CDR2 YYEEEE. The CDR3 has 14 amino acids. With V trimmed by 4 bases and J by 5 bases, 7 bases remained unmatched. CDR3: CASSEGTGMNEQYF. CDR3 sequence (DNA): TGTGCCAGCAGCGAGGGGACAGGGATGAACGAGCAGTACTTC.

This clonotype was detected only once. An end of the junction does not agree with germline; a read error may underlie this. V and J are TRBV5-3 and TRBJ1-5; D remains unclear. Being an ORF, TRBV5-3 has a function that is uncertain. This CDR3 spans 13 amino acids. CDR3 DNA sequence: TGTGCCAGCAGCTACGGACTAAATCAGCCCCAGCATTTT. Amino acids: CASSYGLNQPQHF.

This clonotype appeared a few times. This chain joins TRBV27 and TRBJ2-1; D call uncertain. The CDR3 is 17 residues long. Germline values: CDR1 MNHEY, CDR2 SMNVEV (reference sequence). Trimming took off 5 bases at V and 2 bases at J, with 19 bases between the two ends. The CDR3 sequence: CASSPSLGRPTYNEQFF. For the CDR3, the DNA is TGTGCCAGCAGTCCCTCCCTTGGTAGGCCGACCTACAATGAGCAGTTCTTC.

This clonotype has at least ten counts. The chain combines TRBV20-1 with TRBJ2-3, with TRBD2 matching 8 bases. Trimming at V came to 3 bases and at J to 2 bases, leaving 7 bases not matched to a gene. The germline V gene has CDR1 DFQATT and CDR2 SNEGSKA (reference sequence). This CDR3 comprises 15 residues. CDR3 in DNA: TGCAGTGCTAGGAGGCGGGAGGCCTTCACAGATACGCAGTATTTT. Translation gives CSARRREAFTDTQYF.

This clonotype was recorded many times. This chain uses TRBV7-9 with TRBJ2-3; D is tentatively TRBD1 or TRBD2 (6 bases each). CDR3 length equals 16 residues. V was shortened by 5 bases and J by 2 bases, with 17 bases between the two germline ends. CDR1 is SEHNR and CDR2 is FQNEAQ in the germline V gene (reference sequence). CDR3 sequence (DNA): TGTGCCAGCAGCCCACCGAGGAGGGGGGTCACAGATACGCAGTATTTT. This codes for CASSPPRRGVTDTQYF.

The rearrangement uses TRBV12-3 or TRBV12-4 and TRBJ2-7; TRBD2 agrees at 13 bases. The CDR3 length is 16 residues. With V trimmed by 3 bases and J by 4 bases, 6 bases remained unmatched. The CDR3 sequence: CASSFTSGRAVYEQYF. CDR3 DNA sequence: TGTGCCAGCAGTTTCACTAGCGGGAGGGCCGTGTACGAGCAGTACTTC.

This clonotype appeared many times. J is TRBJ2-5 and V is TRBV29-1, with D uncertain. Trimming stripped 8 bases from V and 5 bases from J, with 9 bases between. Germline V lookup: CDR1 SQVTM, CDR2 ANQGSEA. The CDR3 has 10 amino acids. Written as DNA, the CDR3 is TGCAGCACTTACCGGGAGACCCAGTACTTC. Residues: CSTYRETQYF.

J is TRBJ2-1 and V is TRBV10-2; weak D call: TRBD2 (5 bases). CDR1 WSHSY and CDR2 SAAADI come from the germline V gene. The CDR3 is made up of 15 amino acids. Trimming left V 2 bases short and J 10 bases short, with 18 bases between. The CDR3 DNA reads as TGCGCCAGCAGTGAGCCAACCCAAGGACTCGACGAGCAGTTCTTC. This gives the protein CASSEPTQGLDEQFF.

The chain employs TRBV4-3 and TRBJ2-3; D is unresolved. The CDR3 consists of 13 residues. CDR1 is LGHNA, CDR2 YSLEER, per germline. Trimming took 0 bases from V and 7 from J, leaving 8 bases between them. CDR3 DNA sequence: TGCGCCAGCAGCCAAGAGCGACCAAATACGCAGTATTTT. This translates into CASSQERPNTQYF.

Turning to this clonotype: A much larger clone is a single base away; this may be a read error. The CDR3 sequence: CSGEFGSEEQYF. CDR3 DNA sequence: TGCAGCGGTGAATTCGGGTCGGAAGAGCAGTACTTC. The rearrangement joins TRBV29-1 to TRBJ2-7; no clear D gene. CDR3 length equals 12 residues. The germline V gene has CDR1 SQVTM and CDR2 ANQGSEA.

Worth noting for this clonotype: Being one base from a much bigger clone, this may be a read error. This chain connects TRBV7-8 to TRBJ2-3, with 9 positions matching TRBD1. Germline assignment: CDR1 SGHVS and CDR2 FQNEAQ. The length of the CDR3 is 16 residues. The CDR3 loop is CASSLLTGGDTDTRYF. Written as DNA, the CDR3 is TGTGCCAGCAGCTTATTGACAGGGGGAGACACAGATACGCGGTATTTT.